The T cell receptor (beta chain) described here comes from a study of control samples from healthy donors and cancer patients (dated by TCRdb to the early 2020s). Preparation of the library involved the immunoSEQ multiplex PCR assay. TCRdb mirrors the immuneACCESS table, restricted to in-frame sequences. Some clones are absent from its copies; in checked studies, under half trace to an unresolved V gene, and the reason for the others is unknown. Within this sample are some 210,000 clones, with 91% of them counted one time only. The ten biggest clones cover 1.8% of the sample. As to this clone: This clone's antigen is unknown. Within one base of it there is no much larger clone, and no base qualities were kept.

Source material: blood. This sequence originates from a man aged 25 to 40 in good health.

This receptor has the CDR3 CASSIAGGNQPQHF. The sequenced DNA is TGTGCCAGTAGTATAGCTGGGGGCAATCAGCCCCAGCATTTT. The chain is made from TRBV19 and TRBJ1-5; no D gene call is confident. The CDR3, cysteine through phenylalanine, is 14 amino acids long. The DNA shown is the 42-base CDR3, in frame from base 1. V drops 1 base and J drops 2 bases, leaving 6 bases in between. The germline V gene encodes CDR1 LNHDA and CDR2 SQIVND (reference sequence).